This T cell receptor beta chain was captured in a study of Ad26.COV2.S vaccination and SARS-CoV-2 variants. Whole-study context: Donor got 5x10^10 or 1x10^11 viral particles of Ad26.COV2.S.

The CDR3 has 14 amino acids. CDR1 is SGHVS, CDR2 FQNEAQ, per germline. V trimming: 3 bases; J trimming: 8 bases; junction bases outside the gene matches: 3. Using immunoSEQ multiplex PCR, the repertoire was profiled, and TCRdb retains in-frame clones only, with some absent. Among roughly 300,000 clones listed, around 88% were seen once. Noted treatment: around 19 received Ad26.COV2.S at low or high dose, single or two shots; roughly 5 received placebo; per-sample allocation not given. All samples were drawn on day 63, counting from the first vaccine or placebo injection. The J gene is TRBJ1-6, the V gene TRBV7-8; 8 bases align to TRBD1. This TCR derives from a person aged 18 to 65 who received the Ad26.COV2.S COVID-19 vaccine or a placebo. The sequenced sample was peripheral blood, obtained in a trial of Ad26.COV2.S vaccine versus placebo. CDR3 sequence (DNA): TGTGCCAGCAGCTTTTCAGGGGGCGATTCACCCCTCCACTTT. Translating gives CASSFSGGDSPLHF.